The present entry profiles one TCR beta chain with its context. Only in-frame clones appear in the TCRdb table, and some are missing; sequencing was by immunoSEQ multiplex PCR. The table includes over 300,000 clones, approximately 85% detected once. The CDR3 contains 15 residues. Trimming removed 2 bases at V and 6 bases at J, with 16 bases between. The germline gives CDR1 LNHDA, CDR2 SQIVND (reference sequence). These data belong to a study of blood T cell repertoires in COVID-19. For the study at large: Donors in the United States, Italy and Spain gave samples during acute or convalescent COVID-19.

The gene calls are TRBV19 and TRBJ1-2, with D possibly being TRBD1 (6 bases). The sequence was collected from a man aged 25 to 45 who had recovered from COVID-19. Sequences were obtained from PBMCs or T cells enriched from blood (not recorded which). The CDR3 protein is CASSILLQGLDGYTF. For the CDR3, the DNA is TGTGCCAGTAGTATATTGCTCCAGGGGTTGGATGGCTACACCTTC. Full variable domain (missing parts from reference TRBV19 and TRBJ1-2): DGGITQSPKYLFRKEGQNVTLSCEQNLNHDAMYWYRQDPGQGLRLIYYSQIVNDFQKGDIAEGYSVSREKKESFPLTVTSAQKNPTAFYLCASSILLQGLDGYTFGSGTRLTVV.